This note documents a single T cell receptor beta chain sequence. One end of the junction does not line up with germline, which may come from a read error. This CDR3 comprises 14 residues. Germline V CDR1 and CDR2: SGHTA, FQGNSA. Collection of around 10 milliliters of peripheral blood was performed for each donor. The data belong to a study of blood T cells in healthy people across ages. PCR was performed a second time for about 7 to 12 cycles using a sample-barcoded 5' primer and a J-beta primer mix. TCRdb reprocessed the 5' RACE reads with MiXCR, giving one entry per CDR3 protein. The sample holds around 1,800,000 distinct CDR3 sequences, 39% seen once.

J is TRBJ1-5 and V is TRBV7-2; D remains ambiguous. The sample comprised blood. The TCR originated in a human donor in good health. The CDR3 here is CAGSLIASNQPQHF. The CDR3 coding sequence is TGTGCCGGCAGCTTAATTGCTAGCAATCAGCCCCAGCATTTT. Full variable domain (remainder filled in from reference TRBV7-2 and TRBJ1-5): GAGVSQSPSNKVTEKGKDVELRCDPISGHTALYWYRQSLGQGLEFLIYFQGNSAPDKSGLPSDRFSAERTGGSVSTLTIQRTQQEDSAVYLCAGSLIASNQPQHFGDGTRLSIL.